Following are 14 T cell receptor beta chains from one sample sequenced in a study of metastatic and nonmetastatic thyroid tumors. Thyroid surgery was performed in patients who had received no treatment beforehand. TCRdb reanalyzed the PCR reads with MiXCR. The data hold over 25,000 clones, with around 15% observed a single time. The sequenced material came from blood. These receptors were collected from a female donor with papillary thyroid cancer or a benign thyroid nodule (not recorded which). Some clones in this sample may be carry-over from other donors' samples.

This clone was seen repeatedly, ten times or more. The chain couples TRBV18 to TRBJ1-2; TRBD1 agrees at 7 bases. The V and J ends lost 2 bases and 2 bases, in that order; junction bases with no gene match: 5. Germline CDR1 reads KGHSH; CDR2 reads LQKENI. CDR3 length equals 15 residues. CDR3: CASSPGTAVNYGYTF. CDR3 coding DNA: TGTGCCAGCTCACCAGGGACAGCAGTAAACTATGGCTACACCTTC.

J is TRBJ1-1 and V is TRBV28; TRBD1 matches at 9 bases. V was pared by 8 bases and J by 1 base, with 14 bases of the junction left unmatched. The germline V gene has CDR1 MDHEN and CDR2 SYDVKM. This CDR3 has 17 amino acids. This CDR3 is CASGLRGTGYWNTEAFF. The CDR3 nucleotides read TGTGCCAGCGGTCTAAGGGGGACAGGGTATTGGAACACTGAAGCTTTCTTT.

This chain links TRBV30 with TRBJ2-7, with 8 bases matching TRBD1. The J segment lost 9 bases and the V segment lost 2 bases, leaving 12 bases of the junction unmatched. Germline V gene sequence: CDR1 GTSNPN, CDR2 SVGIG (reference sequence). This CDR3 has 14 residues. The CDR3 DNA follows: TGTGCCTGGAGTTCCGGGACAGGTGCTGACGGGCAGTACTTC. Translation gives CAWSSGTGADGQYF.

With respect to this clone: The junction differs from germline at one of its ends, possibly a read error. CDR3: CATSREAGATEVFF. The CDR3, as DNA: TGTGCCACCAGCAGAGAAGCGGGGGCGACTGAAGTTTTCTTT. The chain uses TRBV15 and TRBJ1-1, with D maybe TRBD1 (6 bases). CDR3 length: 14 residues. Looked up from germline, CDR1 is LNHNV and CDR2 is YYDKDF (reference sequence).

In its sample, this clone was seen many times. CDR3 DNA sequence: TGCAGTGCATATAGCCCTCAGGGTCCTTTAAACTCTGGAAACACCATATATTTT. Its protein is CSAYSPQGPLNSGNTIYF. V and J are TRBV20-1 and TRBJ1-3; tentatively, D is TRBD1 (5 bases). This CDR3 region has 18 residues. The germline gives CDR1 DFQATT, CDR2 SNEGSKA (reference sequence). Trimming took off 6 bases at V and 0 bases at J, with 24 bases between the two ends.

This clone is deemed medium-sized. This chain connects TRBV2 to TRBJ1-1; a weak D match, TRBD1 (5 bases). The length of the CDR3 is 13 residues. The V gene lost 4 bases and the J gene lost 3 bases, with 9 bases spanning the gap. Germline V gene sequence: CDR1 SNHLY, CDR2 FYNNEI. CDR3 protein: CASSGVGDTEAFF. The DNA of the CDR3 is TGTGCCAGCAGTGGGGTAGGGGACACTGAAGCTTTCTTT.

This clone was seen a handful of times. The gene calls are TRBV6-1 and TRBJ2-7; maybe TRBD2 (5 bases). The CDR3 length is 15 residues. The germline gives CDR1 MNHNS, CDR2 SASEGT. Between the trimmed V and J ends, which lost 6 bases and 7 bases, there was a span of 22 bases. Here the CDR3 reads CASSRWRTEVREQYF. The CDR3 coding sequence is TGTGCCAGCAGCCGCTGGCGGACGGAGGTGAGGGAGCAGTACTTC.

This chain joins TRBV6-1 and TRBJ1-5; 10 positions match TRBD1. This CDR3 contains 15 residues. Per the germline V gene, CDR1 is MNHNS and CDR2 is SASEGT. With V trimmed by 6 bases and J by 6 bases, 8 bases remained unmatched. The CDR3 loop is CASSPGQGGGQPQHF. CDR3 DNA: TGTGCCAGCAGCCCCGGACAGGGGGGAGGTCAGCCCCAGCATTTT.

The V gene is TRBV5-6, the J gene TRBJ2-7; D uncertain. This CDR3 spans 14 amino acids. The germline V gene has CDR1 SGHDT and CDR2 YYEEEE. V was clipped by 0 bases and J by 3 bases, with 10 bases between them. CDR3 DNA: TGTGCCAGCAGCTTGGGCGGCGTAATCTACGAGCAGTACTTC. The encoded protein is CASSLGGVIYEQYF.

This clone has just a few counts. The chain is built from TRBV4-2 and TRBJ1-3, with 10 bases fitting TRBD1. This CDR3 is 16 amino acids long. Germline V gene sequence: CDR1 LGHNA, CDR2 YNFKEQ. J gave up 0 bases and V 5 bases, and 4 bases lay outside the gene matches. The CDR3 sequence is CASSMGQGSSGNTIYF. The CDR3 DNA follows: TGTGCCAGCAGCATGGGACAGGGGTCCTCTGGAAACACCATATATTTT.

This clone was counted at least ten times. This chain links TRBV10-3 with TRBJ2-7, with D perhaps TRBD1 or TRBD2 (5 bases each). The length of the CDR3 is 12 residues. V dropped 8 bases and J dropped 4 bases, with 12 bases sitting between them. From germline, CDR1 is ENHRY and CDR2 SYGVKD. CDR3 nucleotide sequence: TGTGCCATCGGGGACCAACTTTACGAGCAGTACTTC. Protein: CAIGDQLYEQYF.

This clone was detected many times. V is TRBV13 and J is TRBJ1-3; D may be TRBD1 (5 bases). Trimming removed 5 bases from V and 2 bases from J, with 13 bases in between. This CDR3 contains 15 residues. Germline V lookup: CDR1 PRHDT, CDR2 FYEKMQ (reference sequence). The DNA of the CDR3 is TGTGCCAGCAGCGGTGAGGCGGGGGCTGGAAACACCATATATTTT. The encoded protein is CASSGEAGAGNTIYF.

This clone appeared many times. The rearrangement links TRBV4-2 to TRBJ2-7; D remains ambiguous. Per germline, CDR1 LGHNA and CDR2 YNFKEQ. V gave up 0 bases and J gave up 6 bases, with 3 bases separating them. This CDR3 is built from 11 residues. CDR3: CASSQESEQYF. As DNA, the CDR3 is TGTGCCAGCAGCCAAGAGAGCGAGCAGTACTTC.

This clone was picked up many times. The rearrangement links TRBV28 to TRBJ2-7, with TRBD1 identical over 8 bases. Germline CDR1 and CDR2: MDHEN and SYDVKM. Trimming took 7 bases from V and 4 from J; bases not matched to a gene: 9. CDR3 length: 14 residues. CDR3 in DNA: TGTGCCAGCACCACGGGACAGGCAAATTACGAGCAGTACTTC. This gives the protein CASTTGQANYEQYF.